This TCR beta chain comes out of a study of cytomegalovirus exposure and HLA in healthy donors. Study-wide context: Later analysis reported that the roughly 120 validation repertoires shared the platform of the 500 to 750 first-cohort repertoires. General study points: Rarity characterized most TCR sequences, yet some public TCRs appeared in many donors. One later analysis, an examination of the 120 validation repertoires, found that first-cohort TCR clusters tended to co-occur in them.

Worth noting for this clone: The target antigen is unknown.

Measured with immunoSEQ multiplex PCR; TCRdb has only the in-frame clones, and not every one. The sample lists roughly 170,000 clones; 65% to 85% were seen once. This CDR3 contains 12 residues. CDR1 and CDR2 (germline): SEHNR, FQNEAQ (reference sequence). V lost 7 bases to trimming and J lost 8 bases, with 14 bases between them. The TCR was taken from a woman between 18 and 29 years old in good health and CMV-seropositive. Sequencing input: PBMCs. V is TRBV7-9 and J is TRBJ1-2; D may be TRBD1 (5 bases). DNA for the CDR3: TGTGCCAGCACCCAAAGGGAGGGGGGCTACACCTTC. It encodes CASTQREGGYTF.